This T cell receptor beta chain was obtained from a study of blood T cell repertoires in COVID-19. Study as a whole: T cells, B-cell-depleted T cells, or PBMCs supplied cDNA or gDNA.

Cohorts were based on clinical histories the participants reported. V gave up 3 bases and J gave up 5 bases, with 3 bases separating them. The CDR3 totals 11 residues. This clone was seen a single time. The same CDR3 also results from other DNA sequences found in this sample. Authors' processing steps: Amplification with reference gene primers provided the estimates of nucleated cell counts. The assay was immunoSEQ multiplex PCR, and TCRdb's table has in-frame clones only and misses some. V and J calls and clone size are given by that table; D and trimming were obtained from the DNA. The sample yields about 390,000 clones, 85% to 90% seen once.

This receptor was taken from a woman in her forties or fifties who had recovered from COVID-19. The sequenced sample consisted of PBMCs or T cells enriched from blood (not recorded which). This chain joins TRBV12-3 or TRBV12-4 and TRBJ2-3, with D unresolved. Here the CDR3 DNA reads TGTGCCAGCAGTTTTAGAGATACGCAGTATTTT. Residues: CASSFRDTQYF.